Listed here are 24 T cell receptor beta chains from one sample, sequenced in a study of shared clonotypes between healthy human individuals. Libraries were prepared by immunoSEQ multiplex PCR; TCRdb keeps only in-frame clonotypes and omits some of them. The profile shows about 520,000 clones, about 85% of them singletons. The sample consisted of PBMCs. Receptor source: a woman aged 35 to 49 in good health. Some clones in this sample may be carry-over from other donors' samples.

The chain uses TRBV7-3 and TRBJ2-5; the D gene could be TRBD1 or TRBD2 (5 bases each). CDR1 is SGHTA and CDR2 is FQGTGA in the germline V gene. Trimming stripped 5 bases from V and 4 bases from J, with 11 bases between. The CDR3 length is 13 residues. CDR3 amino acids: CASSGGDRETQYF. Written as DNA, the CDR3 is TGTGCCAGCAGCGGGGGAGACCGAGAGACCCAGTACTTC.

Worth noting for this clone: A far larger clone is one nucleotide away, so this likely arose from a read error. The conserved phenylalanine or tryptophan is not found at the CDR3 terminus, so this likely reflects a read error. The chain uses TRBV19 and TRBJ2-7; 7 nucleotides align to TRBD1. Germline lookup yields CDR1 LNHDA and CDR2 SQIVND (reference sequence). V was clipped by 4 bases and J by 4 bases; unmatched bases: 7. This CDR3 spans 14 amino acids. The CDR3 coding sequence is TGTGCCAGTAGTACCCCGGGACAGAAATACGAGCAGTACCTC. Its translation: CASSTPGQKYEQYL.

This chain joins TRBV5-6 and TRBJ1-5; D call uncertain. V was trimmed by 5 bases and J by 3 bases, leaving 15 bases between them. The CDR3 is 15 amino acids. In germline, CDR1 is SGHDT, CDR2 YYEEEE. The CDR3 coding sequence is TGTGCCAGCAGTTCTGAGGGATATGACAATCAGCCCCAGCATTTT. The encoded protein is CASSSEGYDNQPQHF.

With respect to this clone: This likely came from a read error, as a far larger clone is one base away. The chain links TRBV11-2 to TRBJ2-7; unclear D gene. The V end was cut by 4 bases, the J end by 3 bases, with 4 bases between. Germline-derived CDR1 and CDR2 are SGHAT and FQNNGV. CDR3 size: 11 residues. Written as DNA, the CDR3 is TGTGCCAGCAGCTCGGGCTACGAGCAGTACTTC. Amino acid sequence: CASSSGYEQYF.

The CDR3: CASTSGRYEQYF. Written as DNA, the CDR3 is TGTGCCAGCACCTCGGGACGCTACGAGCAGTACTTC. V gene TRBV28 combines with J gene TRBJ2-7; D possibly uses TRBD1 or TRBD2 (5 bases each). CDR3 length: 12 residues. The V gene's germline CDR1 is MDHEN and CDR2 SYDVKM. Trimming removed 7 bases from V and 3 bases from J, with 10 bases in between.

In this sample, this clone turned up a few times. In nucleotides, the CDR3 is TGTGCCAGCAGCTCCTCCCTGGGCCGCGGGAATGAAAAACTGTTTTTT. It translates to CASSSSLGRGNEKLFF. The chain couples TRBV7-9 to TRBJ1-4, with D unclear. The germline V gene has CDR1 SEHNR and CDR2 FQNEAQ (reference sequence). This CDR3 is 16 amino acids long. V was shortened by 4 bases and J by 5 bases, with 17 bases between the two germline ends.

For this clone: A read error may account for a junction end that differs from germline. The chain uses TRBV14 and TRBJ2-7, with 9 bases fitting TRBD1. The CDR3 loop spans 15 amino acids. Germline V gene lookup returns CDR1 SGHDN and CDR2 FVKESK. CDR3 region: CASNHGTGWSYEQYF. The CDR3 DNA reads as TGTGCCAGCAACCACGGGACAGGGTGGTCCTACGAGCAGTACTTT.

This CDR3 reads CASSLEGKTNEKLFF. Written as DNA, the CDR3 is TGTGCCAGCAGCTTGGAAGGGAAAACTAATGAAAAACTGTTTTTT. The J gene is TRBJ1-4, the V gene TRBV5-6; D not resolved. Trimming removed 0 bases at V and 1 base at J, with 7 bases between. In germline, CDR1 is SGHDT, CDR2 YYEEEE. The length of the CDR3 is 15 residues.

The V and J genes are TRBV7-3 and TRBJ1-1; 8 bases are a match to TRBD1. The ends lost 4 bases at V and 7 bases at J; junction bases unmatched: 5. The CDR3 contains 13 residues. Germline CDR1 reads SGHTA; CDR2 reads FQGTGA. CDR3 nucleotide sequence: TGTGCCAGCAGCTACCAGGGGGCGGGTGAAGCTTTCTTT. Its translation is CASSYQGAGEAFF. The full variable domain, rest sourced from reference TRBV7-3 and TRBJ1-1, is GAGVSQTPSNKVTEKGKYVELRCDPISGHTALYWYRQSLGQGPEFLIYFQGTGAADDSGLPNDRFFAVRPEGSVSTLKIQRTERGDSAVYLCASSYQGAGEAFFGQGTRLTVV.

This clone was seen a handful of times. The same CDR3 can be traced to other DNA sequences in this sample. V usage is TRBV11-2 and J usage is TRBJ2-5, with D maybe TRBD2 (6 bases). This CDR3 comprises 14 residues. Trimming pared 5 bases from V and 5 bases from J, leaving 15 bases between. CDR1 SGHAT and CDR2 FQNNGV come from the germline V gene. The CDR3: CASSPLTSLETQYF. For the CDR3, the DNA is TGTGCCAGCAGCCCGTTGACTAGTTTGGAGACCCAGTACTTC.

This clone was counted a few times. The chain recombines TRBV7-2 with TRBJ2-1; the match to TRBD2 covers 9 bases. Per the germline V gene, CDR1 is SGHTA and CDR2 is FQGNSA. V dropped 0 bases and J dropped 5; count of bases not matched to a gene: 8. The CDR3 loop spans 17 amino acids. DNA for the CDR3: TGTGCCAGCAGCTTAGCTAGCGGGAGAAACCCAAACAATGAGCAGTTCTTC. Translating gives CASSLASGRNPNNEQFF.

This clone occurred once. A far bigger clonotype differs at one base, so this is likely a read error. The J gene is TRBJ1-5, the V gene TRBV7-9, with unresolved D. The germline V gene encodes CDR1 SEHNR and CDR2 FQNEAQ (reference sequence). The V end was cut by 7 bases, the J end by 7 bases, with 14 bases between. The CDR3 is 13 residues long. CDR3 residues: CASIPQGGQPQHF. The CDR3 coding sequence is TGTGCCAGCATCCCCCAAGGAGGGCAGCCCCAGCATTTT.

The chain joins TRBV11-2 to TRBJ2-5; D is perhaps TRBD1 or TRBD2 (5 bases each). V dropped 3 bases and J dropped 4 bases, with 12 bases sitting between them. CDR3 size: 14 residues. Germline loops: CDR1 SGHAT, CDR2 FQNNGV. The CDR3 coding sequence is TGTGCCAGCAGCTTCAGAGGGGTCGTAGAGACCCAGTACTTC. Protein product: CASSFRGVVETQYF.

The V gene is TRBV12-5, the J gene TRBJ2-3, with D uncertain. Germline V gene lookup returns CDR1 LGHNT and CDR2 FRNRAP. There are 14 residues in the CDR3. V lost 1 base and J lost 7, with 12 bases in between. CDR3: CASGLGTTRNTQYF. CDR3 coding DNA: TGTGCTAGTGGTTTGGGCACGACGCGAAATACGCAGTATTTT. Based on the CDR3 plus reference TRBV12-5 and TRBJ2-3, the full variable domain is DARVTQTPRHKVTEMGQEVTMRCQPILGHNTVFWYRQTMMQGLELLAYFRNRAPLDDSGMPKDRFSAEMPDATLATLKIQPSEPRDSAVYFCASGLGTTRNTQYFGPGTRLTVL.

The chain uses TRBV6-1 and TRBJ1-1; D unresolved. Germline V gene data show CDR1 as MNHNS and CDR2 as SASEGT. V lost 3 bases and J lost 3, with 11 bases in between. This CDR3 has 14 residues. The CDR3 nucleotides are TGTGCCAGCAGTGAGGGTGGGGTGGACACTGAAGCTTTCTTT. Its protein product is CASSEGGVDTEAFF.

This clone was recorded once. The genes are TRBV7-6 and TRBJ2-7; D remains unclear. Germline V gene sequence: CDR1 SGHVS, CDR2 FNYEAQ. V lost 5 bases and J 0 bases, leaving 8 bases between the germline ends. This CDR3 comprises 13 residues. CDR3 sequence reads: CASSPRPSYEQYF. The CDR3 DNA sequence: TGTGCCAGCAGCCCACGACCCTCCTACGAGCAGTACTTC.

The rearrangement joins TRBV19 to TRBJ1-2; no clear D gene. The CDR3 covers 13 residues. Deletions cut 1 base from V and 2 bases from J, with 5 bases between. CDR1 and CDR2 (germline): LNHDA, SQIVND (reference sequence). The CDR3 spells CASSIGKNYGYTF. Written as DNA, the CDR3 is TGTGCCAGTAGTATAGGAAAGAACTATGGCTACACCTTC.

On this clone itself: This likely reflects a read error, since a far larger clone is one base away. The limits of the CDR3 on the DNA are not certain, so only TCRdb's listed CDR3 is given. The chain carries TRBV7-2 and TRBJ2-7; the table's D call of TRBD2 was not tested on the DNA. The CDR3 is 15 residues long, counting both termini. The V gene's germline CDR1 is SGHTA and CDR2 FQGNSA. The CDR3 here is CASSLVAGGIYEQHF.

The chain has TRBV7-2 and TRBJ2-3; the D gene is possibly TRBD2 (7 bases). This CDR3 region has 15 residues. Per the germline V gene, CDR1 is SGHTA and CDR2 is FQGNSA. Trimming removed 1 base at V and 3 bases at J, with 11 bases between. This CDR3 reads CASSLGGGATDTQYF. As DNA, the CDR3 is TGTGCCAGCAGCTTAGGGGGGGGCGCGACAGATACGCAGTATTTT.

At least ten counts were recorded for this clone. Other DNA sequences within the sample encode an identical CDR3. This chain connects TRBV11-2 to TRBJ1-2; no firm D call. The CDR3 is made up of 15 amino acids. Per the germline V gene, CDR1 is SGHAT and CDR2 is FQNNGV. V gave up 1 base and J gave up 4 bases, with 13 bases separating them. As DNA, the CDR3 is TGTGCCAGCAGCTTAGTTGGTTCACTAAGCTATGGCTACACCTTC. This encodes CASSLVGSLSYGYTF.

Of note for this clone: Given a far larger clone just one base away, this is likely a sequencing read error. This chain joins TRBV18 and TRBJ1-2, with TRBD1 as a possible D gene (6 bases). From germline, CDR1 is KGHSH and CDR2 LQKENI. The V gene lost 4 bases and the J gene lost 8 bases, with 17 bases spanning the gap. There are 14 residues in the CDR3. The CDR3 spells CASSLQDSVEGYTF. CDR3 sequence (DNA): TGTGCCAGCTCACTACAGGACAGTGTAGAGGGCTACACCTTC.

As to this clone: At the DNA level, this CDR3 is encoded by other sequences in the same sample as well. The rearrangement joins TRBV18 to TRBJ2-2; the match to TRBD1 covers 7 bases. Per germline, CDR1 KGHSH and CDR2 LQKENI. This CDR3 comprises 15 residues. Unmatched junction bases numbered 2, after V lost 3 bases and J lost 1 base. The CDR3 reads CASSPRTGNTGELFF. The CDR3 DNA reads as TGTGCCAGCTCACCGAGGACAGGGAACACCGGGGAGCTGTTTTTT.

This chain connects TRBV7-9 to TRBJ2-2; TRBD1 aligns across 9 bases. The J segment lost 6 bases and the V segment lost 2 bases, leaving 7 bases of the junction unmatched. The CDR3 is made up of 16 amino acids. Germline V CDR1 and CDR2: SEHNR, FQNEAQ (reference sequence). The CDR3 bases are TGTGCCAGCAGCTTATTGCCCGGGACAGGGTCCGGGGAGCTGTTTTTT. Protein: CASSLLPGTGSGELFF.

This clone was counted only a few times. The CDR3 coding sequence is TGTGCCTGGGGGTATGGGGGGTCAATTCAGCCCCAGCATTTT. It is translated as CAWGYGGSIQPQHF. V usage is TRBV30 and J usage is TRBJ1-5, with D possibly matching TRBD1 (5 bases). Germline CDR1 GTSNPN, CDR2 SVGIG (reference sequence). CDR3 length: 14 amino acids. Trimming shortened V by 5 bases and J by 6 bases, and 17 bases separated the two germline ends.